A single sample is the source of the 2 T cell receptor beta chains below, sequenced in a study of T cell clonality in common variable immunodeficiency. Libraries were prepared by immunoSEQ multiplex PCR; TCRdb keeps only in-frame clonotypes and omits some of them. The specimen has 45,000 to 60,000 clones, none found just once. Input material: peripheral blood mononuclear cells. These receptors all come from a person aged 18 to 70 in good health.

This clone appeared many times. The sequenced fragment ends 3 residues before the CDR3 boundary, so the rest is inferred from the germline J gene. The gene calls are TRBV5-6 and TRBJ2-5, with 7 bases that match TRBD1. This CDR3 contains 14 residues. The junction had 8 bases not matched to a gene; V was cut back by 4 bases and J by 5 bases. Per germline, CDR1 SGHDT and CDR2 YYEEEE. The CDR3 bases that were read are TGTGCCAGCAGCCCTCAGACAGGGCTCGAGACC. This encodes CASSPQTGLET. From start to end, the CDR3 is CASSPQTGLETQYF.

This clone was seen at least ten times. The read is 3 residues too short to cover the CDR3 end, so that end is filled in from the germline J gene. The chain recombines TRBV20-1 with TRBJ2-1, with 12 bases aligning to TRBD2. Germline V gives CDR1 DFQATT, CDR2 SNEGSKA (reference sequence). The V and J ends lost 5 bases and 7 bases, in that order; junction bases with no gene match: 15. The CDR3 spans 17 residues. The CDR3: CSAYLLWTSGVGNEQFF. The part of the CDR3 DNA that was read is TGCAGTGCTTACCTCCTTTGGACTAGCGGGGTGGGTAATGAG.